This T cell receptor beta chain emerged from a study of blood T cell repertoires in COVID-19. Turning to the study itself: Samples came from the United States, Italy and Spain, spanning acute and convalescent COVID-19. The analysed material was cDNA or gDNA that came from T cells, B-cell-depleted T cells, or PBMCs.

V was pared by 6 bases and J by 2 bases, with 6 bases of the junction left unmatched. CDR3 size: 15 residues. Germline V gene lookup returns CDR1 LNHNV and CDR2 YYDKDF (reference sequence). The repertoire was sequenced with immunoSEQ multiplex PCR; TCRdb's copy has only in-frame clones and lacks some. The sample yields just over 300,000 clones, approximately 86% seen once. This TCR was sampled from a man aged 18 to 29 with active or convalescent COVID-19. Sequencing was performed on peripheral blood. The rearrangement uses TRBV15 and TRBJ2-1, with TRBD2 matching over 8 bases. The CDR3 nucleotides read TGTGCCACCAGTACCACTAGCGGTGCCTACAATGAGCAGTTCTTC. Its translation is CATSTTSGAYNEQFF. The full variable domain, with the rest looked up from reference TRBV15 and TRBJ2-1, is DAMVIQNPRYQVTQFGKPVTLSCSQTLNHNVMYWYQQKSSQAPKLLFHYYDKDFNNEADTPDNFQSRRPNTSFCFLDIRSPGLGDTAMYLCATSTTSGAYNEQFFGPGTRLTVL.